Only a few counts were recorded for the clone carrying this T cell receptor (beta chain). Its specificity is unknown. Germline CDR1 reads LNHDA; CDR2 reads SQIVND (reference sequence). The J segment lost 0 bases and the V segment lost 4 bases, leaving 4 bases of the junction unmatched. The CDR3 length is 16 residues. The primer mix had 60 Vbeta and 13 Jbeta primers. Assay: immunoSEQ multiplex PCR; the TCRdb copy retains only in-frame clones and omits some. Found here are about 70,000 clones, 80% to 90% of them singletons; the top ten hold roughly 2%. The entry originates in a study of cytomegalovirus exposure and HLA in healthy donors. Study outcomes and limitations: With later analysis, a missense DCLRE1C variant became linked to TCR beta V- and J-gene trimming. Researchers catalogued some 160 TCR beta chains as cytomegalovirus-associated.

J is TRBJ2-3 and V is TRBV19; 10 positions match TRBD2. Sequenced sample: PBMCs. The sequence was obtained from a woman aged 25 to 45 in good health and CMV-seronegative. The CDR3 protein is CASSKGLAASTDTQYF. The CDR3, as DNA: TGTGCCAGTAGTAAAGGACTAGCGGCTAGCACAGATACGCAGTATTTT. Full variable domain (missing parts from reference TRBV19 and TRBJ2-3): DGGITQSPKYLFRKEGQNVTLSCEQNLNHDAMYWYRQDPGQGLRLIYYSQIVNDFQKGDIAEGYSVSREKKESFPLTVTSAQKNPTAFYLCASSKGLAASTDTQYFGPGTRLTVL.